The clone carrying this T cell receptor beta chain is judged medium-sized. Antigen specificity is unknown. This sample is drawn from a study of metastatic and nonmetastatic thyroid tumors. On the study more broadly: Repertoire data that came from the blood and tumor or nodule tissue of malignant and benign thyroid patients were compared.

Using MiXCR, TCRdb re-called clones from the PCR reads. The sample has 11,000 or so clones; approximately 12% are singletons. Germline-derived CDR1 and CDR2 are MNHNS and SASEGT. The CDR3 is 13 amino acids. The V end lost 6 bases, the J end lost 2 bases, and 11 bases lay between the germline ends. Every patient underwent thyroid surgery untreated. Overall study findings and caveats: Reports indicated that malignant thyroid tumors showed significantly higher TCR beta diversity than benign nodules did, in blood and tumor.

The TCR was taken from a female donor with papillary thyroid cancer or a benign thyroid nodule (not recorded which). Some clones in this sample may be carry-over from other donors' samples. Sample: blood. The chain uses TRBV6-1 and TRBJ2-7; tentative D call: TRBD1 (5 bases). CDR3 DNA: TGTGCCAGCAGCTCGGACAAGACCTACGAGCAGTACTTC. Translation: CASSSDKTYEQYF.